Below, one TCR beta chain is given with its context. This specimen comes from a study of T cell responses to AZD1222 COVID-19 vaccine. This table comes from immunoSEQ multiplex PCR, and its TCRdb copy is limited to in-frame clones, with some not included. The table has around 66,000 clones, 79% seen once. The sequence derives from an adult in good health. Source: peripheral blood, taken on day 0 of MenACWY control vaccination.

DNA of the CDR3: TGTGCTCAGGGGACGAGTGGAAACACCATATATTTT. Amino acids: CAQGTSGNTIYF. This rearrangement joins TRBV30 to TRBJ1-3; possible D gene TRBD1, 6 bases. Looked up from germline, CDR1 is GTSNPN and CDR2 is SVGIG (reference sequence). This CDR3 is 12 amino acids long.